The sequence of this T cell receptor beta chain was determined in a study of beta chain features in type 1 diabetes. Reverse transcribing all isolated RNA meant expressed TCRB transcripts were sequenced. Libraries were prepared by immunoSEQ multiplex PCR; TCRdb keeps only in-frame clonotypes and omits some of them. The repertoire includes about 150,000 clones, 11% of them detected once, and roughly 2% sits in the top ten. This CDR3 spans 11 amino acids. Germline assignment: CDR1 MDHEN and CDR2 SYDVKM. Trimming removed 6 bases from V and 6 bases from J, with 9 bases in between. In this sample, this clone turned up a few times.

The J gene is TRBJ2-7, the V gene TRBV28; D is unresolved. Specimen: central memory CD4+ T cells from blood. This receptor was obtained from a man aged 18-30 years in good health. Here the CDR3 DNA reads TGTGCCAGCAGCGGAGAACTCGAGCAGTACTTC. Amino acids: CASSGELEQYF.